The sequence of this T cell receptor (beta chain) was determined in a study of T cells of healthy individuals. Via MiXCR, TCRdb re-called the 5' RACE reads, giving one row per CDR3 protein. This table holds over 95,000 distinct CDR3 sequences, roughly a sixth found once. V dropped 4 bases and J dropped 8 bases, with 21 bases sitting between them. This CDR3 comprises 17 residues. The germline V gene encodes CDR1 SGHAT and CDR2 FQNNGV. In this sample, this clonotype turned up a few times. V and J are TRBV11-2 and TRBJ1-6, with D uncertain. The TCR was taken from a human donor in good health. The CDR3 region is CASSSIKGGDYYSPLHF. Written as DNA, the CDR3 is TGTGCCAGCAGCTCCATTAAAGGCGGTGATTACTATTCACCCCTCCACTTT.